These T cell receptor beta chains were read from a single sample in a study of CD8+CD57+ T cells in acquired aplastic anemia. One entry per CDR3 protein, called by TCRdb with MiXCR from the reads. The table lists approximately 300,000 distinct CDR3 sequences, under 60% of them singletons. The sample consisted of sorted CD4+, CD8+, or CD8+CD57+ T cells (not recorded which) from PBMCs. Receptors originate from a human donor with aplastic anemia. Each CDR3 is given with its conserved first and last residue. The D gene is left open where the match is weak. Rows give clone size only sometimes, using once, few, many, or a class for an expanded clone.

j_call clone_size d_call v_call cdr3_nt cdr3_aa
TRBJ2-1 many . TRBV14 TGTGCCAGCAGCCTCCCGGGGTATTACAATGAGCAGTTCTTC CASSLPGYYNEQFF
TRBJ2-3 . TRBD2 TRBV7-9 TGTGCCAGCAGCTTGCAGCGGGAGGCGCTTCTGATTCGCACAGATACGCAGTATTTT CASSLQREALLIRTDTQYF
TRBJ2-3 . TRBD2 TRBV5-8 TGCGCCAGCAGCGGCGGACTAGCGGGAGCAGATACGCAGTATTTT CASSGGLAGADTQYF
TRBJ1-1 few . TRBV2 TGTGCCAGCAGTCTTCGAGGGGGTTGGACTGAAGCTTTCTTT CASSLRGGWTEAFF
TRBJ2-7 . TRBD1 TRBV24-1 TGTGCCACCAGTGATTCCTCGCCCGGGACAGGCAACGAGCAGTACTTC CATSDSSPGTGNEQYF
TRBJ2-7 few TRBD2 TRBV2 TGTGCCAGCAGTGAAGGGGGGGGTAGTAAGCCTACGAGGCAGTACTTC CASSEGGGSKPTRQYF
TRBJ1-1 . . TRBV20-1 TGCAGTGCTGAGGGACGTAGGGGACACACTGAAGCTTTCTTT CSAEGRRGHTEAFF
TRBJ1-6 . TRBD1 TRBV5-1 TGCGCCAGCAGCGCCGGGACAGGGGCTTCACCCCTCCACTTT CASSAGTGASPLHF
TRBJ2-5 . TRBD1 TRBV7-2 TGTGCCAGCAGCTTTTTAAACCGGGACAGGCAAGAGACCCAGTACTTC CASSFLNRDRQETQYF
TRBJ2-7 few TRBD1 TRBV7-9 TGTGCCAGCAGCCCGGGACAGGATACCTACGAGCAGTACTTC CASSPGQDTYEQYF
TRBJ1-2 . . TRBV29-1 TGCAGCGTTGATCAGGGAGGGGATGGCTACACCTTC CSVDQGGDGYTF
TRBJ1-1 many . TRBV12-3/TRBV12-4 TGTGCCAGCACCAAACAGGGCCCTAAAACTGAAGCTTTCTTT CASTKQGPKTEAFF
TRBJ1-6 . . TRBV6-5 TGTGCCACCACCACAAATAATTCACCCCTCCACTTT CATTTNNSPLHF
TRBJ2-5 . TRBD2 TRBV5-1 TGCGCCAGCAGCTTGGAGTTAGGACTAGGCAAGACCCAGTACTTC CASSLELGLGKTQYF
TRBJ2-5 many . TRBV3-1 TGTGCCAGCAGCCAAGCGGAGGCCGCGGGGACCCAGTACTTC CASSQAEAAGTQYF
TRBJ2-5 . TRBD2 TRBV6-2/TRBV6-3 TGTGCCAGCAGCCGACTAGCGGGGGACCAAGAGACCCAGTACTTC CASSRLAGDQETQYF
TRBJ2-1 few . TRBV29-1 TGCAGCGTTGAAGGCAGGGGTACCTACAATGAGCAGTTCTTC CSVEGRGTYNEQFF
TRBJ2-1 many TRBD2 TRBV3-1 TGTGCCAGCAGCTATGGACTGGGAGGGAATGAGCAGTTCTTC CASSYGLGGNEQFF
TRBJ1-3 many TRBD1 TRBV6-1 TGTGCCAGCAGTGAGGACAGGGTCAACACCATATATTTT CASSEDRVNTIYF
TRBJ2-1 . . TRBV7-3 TGTGCCAGCAGCTTAGGGGGGTTGGTCAATGAGCAGTTCTTC CASSLGGLVNEQFF
TRBJ2-5 . TRBD2 TRBV12-3/TRBV12-4 TGTGCCAGCAGCCCTCGGGGGGTAGTGGAGACCCAGTACTTC CASSPRGVVETQYF
TRBJ2-3 . TRBD2 TRBV5-6 TGTGCCAGATGGACTAGCGGGACGCGGGGCACAGATACGCAGTATTTT CARWTSGTRGTDTQYF
TRBJ1-2 . . TRBV10-3 TGTGCCATCAGTGACGTAGGTGGCTACACCTTC CAISDVGGYTF
TRBJ1-6 . . TRBV10-3 TGTGCCATCAGTGAATCCCTTACAGGCCGGGAAAGTTCACCCCTCCACTTT CAISESLTGRESSPLHF
TRBJ1-2 . . TRBV4-1 TGCGCCAGCAGCAACTTCCGGCGACCTGGCTACACCTTC CASSNFRRPGYTF
TRBJ2-7 many TRBD2 TRBV5-6 TGTGCCAGCAGCTTAGCGGGGGCTACCTACGAGCAGTACTTC CASSLAGATYEQYF
TRBJ2-2 . . TRBV5-1 TGCGCCAGCAGCTTCAACAGGGAGCTGTTTTTT CASSFNRELFF
TRBJ2-4 . TRBD1 TRBV9 TGTGCCAGCAGCTACGGGACAGGGGGAAACATTCAGTACTTC CASSYGTGGNIQYF
TRBJ2-3 . TRBD2 TRBV5-1 TGCGCCAGCAGCAAAGGGACTAGCGGGAGTATCGATGAGCAGTATTTT CASSKGTSGSIDEQYF
TRBJ2-2 many . TRBV7-3 TGTGCCAGCAGCCGCGGACTGAACACCGGGGAGCTGTTTTTT CASSRGLNTGELFF
TRBJ1-1 . . TRBV20-1 TGCAGTGCTAGAGATTCAAGCATTAACACTGAAGCTTTCTTT CSARDSSINTEAFF
TRBJ2-1 many . TRBV7-3 TGTGCCAGCAGCTTAGGGAGCTCCTACAATGAGCAGTTCTTC CASSLGSSYNEQFF
TRBJ1-6 few . TRBV9 TGTGCCAGCAGCGTAGAGGGCGAGGGGCTCACCCTCCACTTT CASSVEGEGLTLHF
TRBJ2-5 . TRBD2 TRBV5-8 TGTGCCAGCAGCGCGCTAGCGGGAGGGGAGACCCAGTACTTC CASSALAGGETQYF
TRBJ1-6 . . TRBV2 TGTGCCTGCAGTGAAGCGGGGGTGGGGGGTGAAGGATCCCTCCACTTT CACSEAGVGGEGSLHF
TRBJ1-2 many TRBD1 TRBV19 TGTGCCAGCACTGTCAGACAGGGGGGGAATGGCTACACCTTC CASTVRQGGNGYTF
TRBJ2-5 few . TRBV11-3 TGTGCCAGCAGCCCCCAGGCCCGAGAGACCCAGTACTTC CASSPQARETQYF
TRBJ1-1 . . TRBV25-1 TGTGCCAGCAGCCCGACAGCTTTTAACACTGAAGCTTTCTTT CASSPTAFNTEAFF
TRBJ2-7 once TRBD1 TRBV28 TGTGCCAGCAGGCTACAGGGGGCGGGCTCCTACGAGCAGTACTTC CASRLQGAGSYEQYF
TRBJ1-6 . . TRBV10-3 TGTGCCATCAGTGAGTCGGGGGGGCAGGATTCACCCCTCCACTTT CAISESGGQDSPLHF
TRBJ1-3 many . TRBV12-3/TRBV12-4 TGTGCCAGCAGTAACCCTCACGGATCTGGAAACACCATATATTTT CASSNPHGSGNTIYF
TRBJ2-1 . . TRBV24-1 TGTGGAGACAGACTATACAATGAGCAGTTCTTC CGDRLYNEQFF
TRBJ1-1 . . TRBV7-4 TGTGCCAGCAGCCCTCTGAACACTGAAGCTTTCTTT CASSPLNTEAFF
TRBJ1-1 . . TRBV7-9 TGTGCCAGGAACAACGAGGGCGAAGAACCTGAAGCTTTCTTT CARNNEGEEPEAFF
TRBJ1-2 . . TRBV7-2 TGTGCCAGCAGCCTAGAGCGGGGAACCGGCTACACCTTC CASSLERGTGYTF
TRBJ2-2 . . TRBV5-1 TGCGCCAGCAGGTCTGCGAACACCGGGGAGCTGTTTTTT CASRSANTGELFF
TRBJ2-3 many . TRBV5-8 TGTGCCAGCACCAGGGCCCGACGCACAGATACGCAGTATTTT CASTRARRTDTQYF
TRBJ2-7 . TRBD1 TRBV9 TGTGCCAGCAGCGAGACAGGGGCCGATATGTCCTACGAGCAGTACTTC CASSETGADMSYEQYF
TRBJ2-1 many . TRBV7-9 TGTGCCAGCAGCCCTATTCTGTTTAATGAGCAGTTCTTC CASSPILFNEQFF
TRBJ2-7 many TRBD2 TRBV12-3/TRBV12-4 TGTGCCAGCAGACGAGGACTAGAAAGCTCCTACGAGCAGTACTTC CASRRGLESSYEQYF
TRBJ1-1 . . TRBV15 TGTGCCACCAGCAGAGATCTTCGGGGGAACACTGAAGCTTTCTTT CATSRDLRGNTEAFF